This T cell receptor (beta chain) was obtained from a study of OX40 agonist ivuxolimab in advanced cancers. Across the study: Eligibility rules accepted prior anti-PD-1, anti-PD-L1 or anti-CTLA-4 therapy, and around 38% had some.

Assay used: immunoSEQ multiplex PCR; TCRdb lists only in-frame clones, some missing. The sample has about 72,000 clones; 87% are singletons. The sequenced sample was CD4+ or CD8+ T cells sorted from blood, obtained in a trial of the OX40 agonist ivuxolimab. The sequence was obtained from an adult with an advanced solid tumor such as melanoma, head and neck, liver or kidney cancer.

CDR3 nucleotides: TGTGCCAGCAGCCTGGTGGGCTACAATGAGCAGTTCTTC. Translated, it gives CASSLVGYNEQFF. This sequence joins TRBV5-4 and TRBJ2-1; D unclear. CDR1 is SGHNT and CDR2 is YYREEE in the germline V gene (reference sequence). CDR3 length: 13 residues. Trimming removed 4 bases at V and 3 bases at J, with 8 bases between.